The rows below give T cell receptor beta chains drawn from one sample of a study of CD8 T cells in Susac syndrome. From the immunoSEQ multiplex PCR reads, TCRdb called clonotypes with MiXCR, one entry per CDR3 protein. The sample records about 200,000 distinct CDR3 sequences, 90% to 95% being singletons. The sequencing input was CD4+ T cells from PBMCs. The source is a human donor in good health. Each CDR3 is given with its conserved first and last residue.

j_call: TRBJ2-2
v_call: TRBV11-2
cdr3_aa: CASSLVPRAGELFF

j_call: TRBJ2-5
v_call: TRBV3-1
cdr3_aa: CASSPRNGETQYF

j_call: TRBJ2-1
v_call: TRBV20-1
cdr3_aa: CSASQQYNEQFF

j_call: TRBJ2-1
v_call: TRBV24-1
cdr3_aa: CATSDPSGGTYNEQFF

j_call: TRBJ1-2
v_call: TRBV12-3/TRBV12-4
cdr3_aa: CASSFLLTGNYGYTF

j_call: TRBJ1-4
v_call: TRBV11-3
cdr3_aa: CASSLGGRPFGEKLFF

j_call: TRBJ1-1
v_call: TRBV29-1
cdr3_aa: CSGGRNTEAFF

j_call: TRBJ2-3
v_call: TRBV2
cdr3_aa: CASSDTDTQYF

j_call: TRBJ1-1
v_call: TRBV5-1
cdr3_aa: CASSIQTGEAFF

j_call: TRBJ2-1
v_call: TRBV29-1
cdr3_aa: CSVPSGSWNEQFF

j_call: TRBJ2-1
v_call: TRBV29-1
cdr3_aa: CSVERGGEQFF

j_call: TRBJ1-1
v_call: TRBV11-2
cdr3_aa: CASSTQGRGTEAFF

j_call: TRBJ2-5
v_call: TRBV4-1
cdr3_aa: CASSQDRLYQETQYF

j_call: TRBJ2-3
v_call: TRBV29-1
cdr3_aa: CSVSLQGSVGDTQYF

j_call: TRBJ1-5
v_call: TRBV3-1
cdr3_aa: CASSYSNSNQPQHF

j_call: TRBJ2-1
v_call: TRBV7-3
cdr3_aa: CASGTDSSYNEQFF

j_call: TRBJ2-3
v_call: TRBV11-2
cdr3_aa: CASSSDLAGVRADTQYF

j_call: TRBJ2-3
v_call: TRBV2
cdr3_aa: CASSEGGGRVTDTQYF

j_call: TRBJ2-1
v_call: TRBV7-2
cdr3_aa: CASSHPERRNEQFF

j_call: TRBJ2-1
v_call: TRBV7-3
cdr3_aa: CASSPRQGAVNEQFF

j_call: TRBJ2-1
v_call: TRBV12-3/TRBV12-4
cdr3_aa: CASSTGISYNEQFF

j_call: TRBJ2-7
v_call: TRBV20-1
cdr3_aa: CSVPGENLYEQYF

j_call: TRBJ1-2
v_call: TRBV3-1
cdr3_aa: CASSQGTGDGYTF

j_call: TRBJ2-7
v_call: TRBV20-1
cdr3_aa: CSAREIETGAYEQYF

j_call: TRBJ2-3
v_call: TRBV5-1
cdr3_aa: CASSRSITDTQYF

j_call: TRBJ2-5
v_call: TRBV15
cdr3_aa: CATRPGTSEQTQYF

j_call: TRBJ2-5
v_call: TRBV10-3
cdr3_aa: CAIKEQGGETQYF

j_call: TRBJ2-5
v_call: TRBV29-1
cdr3_aa: CSVDRSGQETQYF

j_call: TRBJ2-1
v_call: TRBV20-1
cdr3_aa: CSAHGGPEAYNEQFF

j_call: TRBJ2-7
v_call: TRBV29-1
cdr3_aa: CSVDGDLTGAYEQYF

j_call: TRBJ2-6
v_call: TRBV3-1
cdr3_aa: CASSQPRGTGANVLTF

j_call: TRBJ1-1
v_call: TRBV12-3/TRBV12-4
cdr3_aa: CASSLVGDSKTFF

j_call: TRBJ1-1
v_call: TRBV30
cdr3_aa: CAYTGVGNTEAFF

j_call: TRBJ1-2
v_call: TRBV2
cdr3_aa: CASRGARPAGYTF

j_call: TRBJ1-4
v_call: TRBV27
cdr3_aa: CASSLTTNEKLFF

j_call: TRBJ2-1
v_call: TRBV30
cdr3_aa: CAWRDPGLAGLGEQFF

j_call: TRBJ2-5
v_call: TRBV20-1
cdr3_aa: CSARYRAGGETQYF

j_call: TRBJ2-3
v_call: TRBV29-1
cdr3_aa: CSVGTELTDTQYF

j_call: TRBJ1-1
v_call: TRBV5-1
cdr3_aa: CASSLAMGGTEAFF